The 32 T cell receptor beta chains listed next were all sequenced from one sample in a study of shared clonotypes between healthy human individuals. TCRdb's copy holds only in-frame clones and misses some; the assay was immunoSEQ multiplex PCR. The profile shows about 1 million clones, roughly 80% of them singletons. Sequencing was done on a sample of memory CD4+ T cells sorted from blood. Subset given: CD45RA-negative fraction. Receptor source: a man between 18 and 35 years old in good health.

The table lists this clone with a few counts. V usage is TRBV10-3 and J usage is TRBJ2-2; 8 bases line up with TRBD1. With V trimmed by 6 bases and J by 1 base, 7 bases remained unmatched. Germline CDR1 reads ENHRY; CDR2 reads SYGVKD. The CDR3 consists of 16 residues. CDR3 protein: CAIRASDRGNTGELFF. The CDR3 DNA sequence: TGTGCCATCAGGGCCTCTGACAGGGGGAACACCGGGGAGCTGTTTTTT.

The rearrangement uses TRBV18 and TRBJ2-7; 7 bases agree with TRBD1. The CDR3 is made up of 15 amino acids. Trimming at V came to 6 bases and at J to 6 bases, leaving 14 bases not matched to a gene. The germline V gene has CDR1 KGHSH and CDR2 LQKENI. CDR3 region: CASSPYEGAGSEQYF. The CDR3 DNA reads TGTGCCAGCTCCCCATATGAGGGGGCAGGTTCCGAGCAGTACTTC. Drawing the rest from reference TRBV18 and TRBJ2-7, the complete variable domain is NAGVMQNPRHLVRRRGQEARLRCSPMKGHSHVYWYRQLPEEGLKFMVYLQKENIIDESGMPKERFSAEFPKEGPSILRIQQVVRGDSAAYFCASSPYEGAGSEQYFGPGTRLTVT.

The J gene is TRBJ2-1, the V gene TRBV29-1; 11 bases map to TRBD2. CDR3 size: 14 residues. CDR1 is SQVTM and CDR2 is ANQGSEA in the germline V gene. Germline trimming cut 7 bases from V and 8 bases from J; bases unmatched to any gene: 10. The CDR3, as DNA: TGCAGCGCCCGTAGCGGGGGGGCAGCTTATGAGCAGTTCTTC. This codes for CSARSGGAAYEQFF.

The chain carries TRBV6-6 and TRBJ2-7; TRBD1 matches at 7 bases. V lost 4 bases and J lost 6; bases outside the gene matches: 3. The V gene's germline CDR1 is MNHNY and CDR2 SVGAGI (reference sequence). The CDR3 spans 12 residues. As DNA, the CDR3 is TGTGCCAGCAGTTTTTCAGGGGGCGAGCAGTACTTC. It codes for CASSFSGGEQYF.

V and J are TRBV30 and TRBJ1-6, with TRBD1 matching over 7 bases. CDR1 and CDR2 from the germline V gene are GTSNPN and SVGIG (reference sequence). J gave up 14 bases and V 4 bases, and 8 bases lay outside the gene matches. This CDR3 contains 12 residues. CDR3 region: CAWTGQELTLHF. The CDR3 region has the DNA TGTGCCTGGACAGGACAGGAACTGACCCTCCACTTT.

In nucleotides, the CDR3 is TGTGCCAGCAGTTTACAGGGGTACACAGATACGCAGTATTTT. Its protein product is CASSLQGYTDTQYF. V usage is TRBV2 and J usage is TRBJ2-3; TRBD1 agrees at 7 bases. CDR1 is SNHLY and CDR2 is FYNNEI in the germline V gene. Germline trimming cut 5 bases from V and 2 bases from J; bases unmatched to any gene: 4. The length of the CDR3 is 14 residues. Complete variable domain (other parts from reference TRBV2 and TRBJ2-3): EPEVTQTPSHQVTQMGQEVILRCVPISNHLYFYWYRQILGQKVEFLVSFYNNEISEKSEIFDDQFSVERPDGSNFTLKIRSTKLEDSAMYFCASSLQGYTDTQYFGPGTRLTVL.

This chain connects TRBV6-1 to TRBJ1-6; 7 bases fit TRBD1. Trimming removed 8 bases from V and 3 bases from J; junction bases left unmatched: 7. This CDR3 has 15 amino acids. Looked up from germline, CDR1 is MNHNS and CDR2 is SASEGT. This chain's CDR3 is CASGPGTVYNSPLHF. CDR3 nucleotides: TGTGCCAGCGGACCCGGGACAGTCTATAATTCACCCCTCCACTTT.

CDR3 sequence reads: CASSSPDRSSYEQYF. Here the CDR3 DNA reads TGTGCCAGCAGCTCCCCGGACCGTAGCTCCTACGAGCAGTACTTC. The genes are TRBV6-6 and TRBJ2-7; unclear D gene. Between the trimmed V and J ends, which lost 6 bases and 0 bases, there was a span of 15 bases. Germline V gives CDR1 MNHNY, CDR2 SVGAGI (reference sequence). The CDR3 sequence is 15 residues long.

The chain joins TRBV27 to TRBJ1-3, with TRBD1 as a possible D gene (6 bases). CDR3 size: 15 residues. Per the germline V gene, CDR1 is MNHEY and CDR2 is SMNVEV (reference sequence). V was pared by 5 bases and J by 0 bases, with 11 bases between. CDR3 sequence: CASSVTGTSGNTIYF. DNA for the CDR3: TGTGCCAGCAGTGTTACAGGGACCTCTGGAAACACCATATATTTT.

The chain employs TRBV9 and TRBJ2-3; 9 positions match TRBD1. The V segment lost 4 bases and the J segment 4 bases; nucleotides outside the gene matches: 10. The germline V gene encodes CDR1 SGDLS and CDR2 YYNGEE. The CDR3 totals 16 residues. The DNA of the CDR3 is TGTGCCAGCAGCCCCAACCCCGGGACAGGGTCAGATACGCAGTATTTT. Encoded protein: CASSPNPGTGSDTQYF.

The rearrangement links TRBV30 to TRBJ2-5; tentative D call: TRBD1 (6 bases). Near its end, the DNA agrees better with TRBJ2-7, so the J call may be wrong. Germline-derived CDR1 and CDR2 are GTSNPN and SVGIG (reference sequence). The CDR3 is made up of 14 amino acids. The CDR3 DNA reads TGTGCCTGGAGTTTCGGGACACGAACCTACGAGCAGTACTTC. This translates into CAWSFGTRTYEQYF.

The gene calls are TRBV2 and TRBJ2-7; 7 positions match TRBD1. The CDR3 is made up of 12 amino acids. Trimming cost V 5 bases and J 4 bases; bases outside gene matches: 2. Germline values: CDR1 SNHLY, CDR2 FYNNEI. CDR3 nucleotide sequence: TGTGCCAGCAGTTCAGGGGGTTACGAGCAGTACTTC. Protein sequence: CASSSGGYEQYF.

CDR3 nucleotide sequence: TGCGCCAGCAGCCAACCTGTTCGCGGGACAGGGGGAGGCTACACCTTC. This translates into CASSQPVRGTGGGYTF. V and J are TRBV4-1 and TRBJ1-2; 11 positions agree with TRBD1. CDR1 is MGHRA and CDR2 is YSYEKL in the germline V gene. The length of the CDR3 is 16 residues. The V and J ends lost 2 bases and 8 bases, in that order; junction bases with no gene match: 10.

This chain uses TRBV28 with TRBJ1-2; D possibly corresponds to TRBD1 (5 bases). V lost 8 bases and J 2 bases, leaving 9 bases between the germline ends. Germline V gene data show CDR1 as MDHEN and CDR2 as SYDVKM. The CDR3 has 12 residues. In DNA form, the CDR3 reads TGTGCCAGCCTCCGGGGGAACTATGGCTACACCTTC. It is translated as CASLRGNYGYTF.

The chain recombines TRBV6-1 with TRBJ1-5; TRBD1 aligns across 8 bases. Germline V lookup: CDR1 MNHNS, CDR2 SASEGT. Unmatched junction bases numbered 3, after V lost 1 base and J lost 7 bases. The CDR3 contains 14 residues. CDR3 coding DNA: TGTGCCAGCAGTGAAGGGACAGGGAAGCAGCCCCAGCATTTT. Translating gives CASSEGTGKQPQHF.

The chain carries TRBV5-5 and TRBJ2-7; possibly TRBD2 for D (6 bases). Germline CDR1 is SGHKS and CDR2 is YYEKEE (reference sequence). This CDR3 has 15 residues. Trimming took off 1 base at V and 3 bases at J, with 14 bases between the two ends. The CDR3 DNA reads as TGTGCCAGCAGCTTGTTGGGGGGAGTTCTCTACGAGCAGTACTTC. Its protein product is CASSLLGGVLYEQYF.

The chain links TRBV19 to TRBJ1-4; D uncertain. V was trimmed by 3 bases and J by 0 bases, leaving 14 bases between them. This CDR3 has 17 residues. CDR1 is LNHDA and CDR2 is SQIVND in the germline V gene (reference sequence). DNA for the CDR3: TGTGCCAGTAGTATCCCGGGCCCGTCTGCAACTAATGAAAAACTGTTTTTT. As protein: CASSIPGPSATNEKLFF.

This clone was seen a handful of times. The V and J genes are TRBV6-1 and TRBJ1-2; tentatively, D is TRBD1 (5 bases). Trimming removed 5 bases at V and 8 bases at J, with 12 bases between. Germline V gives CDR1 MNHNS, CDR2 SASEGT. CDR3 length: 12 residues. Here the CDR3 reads CASSPLRGGYTF. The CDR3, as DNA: TGTGCCAGCAGTCCCCTGAGGGGAGGCTACACCTTC.

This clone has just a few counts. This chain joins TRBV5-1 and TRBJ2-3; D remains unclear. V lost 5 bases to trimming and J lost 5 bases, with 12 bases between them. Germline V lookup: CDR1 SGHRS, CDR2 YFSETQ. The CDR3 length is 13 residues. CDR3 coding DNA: TGCGCCAGCAGTTACGACAATCGAGATACGCAGTATTTT. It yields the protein CASSYDNRDTQYF.

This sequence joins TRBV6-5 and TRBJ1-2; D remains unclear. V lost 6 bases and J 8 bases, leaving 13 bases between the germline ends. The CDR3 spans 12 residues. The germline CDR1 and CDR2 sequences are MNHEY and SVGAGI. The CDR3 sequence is CASSWGANGYTF. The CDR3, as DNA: TGTGCCAGCAGCTGGGGAGCAAACGGCTACACCTTC.

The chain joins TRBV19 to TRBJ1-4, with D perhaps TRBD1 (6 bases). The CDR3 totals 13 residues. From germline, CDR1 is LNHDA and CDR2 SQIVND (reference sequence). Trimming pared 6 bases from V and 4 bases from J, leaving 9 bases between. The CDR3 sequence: CASRRTVNEKLFF. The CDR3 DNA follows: TGTGCCAGTAGAAGGACAGTTAATGAAAAACTGTTTTTT.

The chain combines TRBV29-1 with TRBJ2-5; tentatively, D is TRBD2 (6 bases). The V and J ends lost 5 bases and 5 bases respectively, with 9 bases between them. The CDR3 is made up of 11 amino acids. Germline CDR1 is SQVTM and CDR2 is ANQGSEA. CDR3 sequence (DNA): TGCAGCGTTCCGCTAGCGGAGACCCAGTACTTC. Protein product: CSVPLAETQYF.

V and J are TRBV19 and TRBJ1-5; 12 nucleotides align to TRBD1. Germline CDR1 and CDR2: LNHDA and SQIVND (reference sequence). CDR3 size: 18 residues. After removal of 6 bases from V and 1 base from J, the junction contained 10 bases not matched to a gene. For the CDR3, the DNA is TGTGCCAGTAGCCCGGGACAGGGGGCGGGCGGGAGCAATCAGCCCCAGCATTTT. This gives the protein CASSPGQGAGGSNQPQHF.

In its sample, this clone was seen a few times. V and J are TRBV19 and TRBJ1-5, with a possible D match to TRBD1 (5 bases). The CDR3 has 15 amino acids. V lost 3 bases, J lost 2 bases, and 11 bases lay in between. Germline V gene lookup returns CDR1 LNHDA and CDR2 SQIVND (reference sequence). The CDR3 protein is CASSIAGRGNQPQHF. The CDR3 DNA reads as TGTGCCAGTAGTATTGCAGGGAGAGGCAATCAGCCCCAGCATTTT.

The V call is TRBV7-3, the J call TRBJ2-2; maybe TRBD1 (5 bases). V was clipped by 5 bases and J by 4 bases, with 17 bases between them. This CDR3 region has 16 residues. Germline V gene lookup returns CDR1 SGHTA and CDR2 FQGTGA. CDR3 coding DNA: TGTGCCAGCAGCCCAAACGGGCAGGGATCCACCGGGGAGCTGTTTTTT. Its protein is CASSPNGQGSTGELFF.

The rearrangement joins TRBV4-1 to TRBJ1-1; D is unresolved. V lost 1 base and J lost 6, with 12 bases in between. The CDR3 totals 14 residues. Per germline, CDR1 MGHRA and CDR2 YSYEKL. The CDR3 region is CASSQVPSYAEAFF. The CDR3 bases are TGCGCCAGCAGCCAAGTCCCATCCTACGCTGAAGCTTTCTTT.

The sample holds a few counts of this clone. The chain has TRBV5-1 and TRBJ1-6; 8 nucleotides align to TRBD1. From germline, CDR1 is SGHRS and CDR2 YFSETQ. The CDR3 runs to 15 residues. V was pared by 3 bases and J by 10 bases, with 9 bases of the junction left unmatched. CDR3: CASSSTGGEESPLHF. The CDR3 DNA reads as TGCGCCAGCAGCTCTACAGGGGGTGAGGAGTCACCCCTCCACTTT.

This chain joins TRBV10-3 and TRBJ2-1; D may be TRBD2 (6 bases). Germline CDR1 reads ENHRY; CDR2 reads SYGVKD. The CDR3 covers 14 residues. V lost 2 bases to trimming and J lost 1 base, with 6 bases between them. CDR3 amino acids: CAISEGGSYNEQFF. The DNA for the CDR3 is TGTGCCATCAGTGAGGGGGGGTCCTACAATGAGCAGTTCTTC.

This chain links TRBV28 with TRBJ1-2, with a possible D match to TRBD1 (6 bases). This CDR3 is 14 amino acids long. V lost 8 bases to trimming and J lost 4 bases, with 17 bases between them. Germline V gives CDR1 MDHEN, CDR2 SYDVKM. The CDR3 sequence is CASRTGSPTYGYTF. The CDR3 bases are TGTGCCAGCCGAACAGGGTCCCCGACCTATGGCTACACCTTC.

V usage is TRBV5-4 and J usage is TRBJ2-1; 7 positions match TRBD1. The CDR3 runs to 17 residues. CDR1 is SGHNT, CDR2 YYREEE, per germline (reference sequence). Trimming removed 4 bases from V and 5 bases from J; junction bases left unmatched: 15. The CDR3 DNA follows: TGTGCCAGCAGCCCTCCTCCCCTACAGGGGCTCGACAATGAGCAGTTCTTC. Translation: CASSPPPLQGLDNEQFF.

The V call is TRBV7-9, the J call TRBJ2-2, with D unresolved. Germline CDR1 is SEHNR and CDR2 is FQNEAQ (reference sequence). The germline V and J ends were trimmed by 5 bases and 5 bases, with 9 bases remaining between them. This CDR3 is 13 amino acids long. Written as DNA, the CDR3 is TGTGCCAGCAGCGGAACATCTACCGGGGAGCTGTTTTTT. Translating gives CASSGTSTGELFF.

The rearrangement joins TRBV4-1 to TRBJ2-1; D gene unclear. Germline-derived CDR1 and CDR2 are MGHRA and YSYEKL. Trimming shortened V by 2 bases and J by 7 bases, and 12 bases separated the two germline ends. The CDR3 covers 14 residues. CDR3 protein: CASSQTQGRNEQFF. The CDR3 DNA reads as TGCGCCAGCAGCCAAACGCAAGGTAGGAATGAGCAGTTCTTC.